What follows are 26 T cell receptor beta chains derived from one specimen sequenced in a study of cytomegalovirus exposure and HLA in healthy donors. Only in-frame clones appear in the TCRdb table, and some are missing; sequencing was by immunoSEQ multiplex PCR. Here the sample spans 68,000 or so clones, roughly 90% being singletons. Sequenced material: PBMCs. The source of these receptors is a young woman in good health and CMV-seronegative.

The J gene is TRBJ2-7, the V gene TRBV5-4; no firm D call. V lost 0 bases, J lost 4 bases, and 5 bases lay in between. CDR3 length: 12 residues. Germline CDR1 SGHNT, CDR2 YYREEE (reference sequence). For the CDR3, the DNA is TGTGCCAGCAGCTTGGAATCGTACGAGCAGTACTTC. Its protein is CASSLESYEQYF.

This chain joins TRBV19 and TRBJ2-3; 9 bases agree with TRBD1. This CDR3 is 14 amino acids long. Germline assignment: CDR1 LNHDA and CDR2 SQIVND (reference sequence). After removal of 5 bases from V and 6 bases from J, the junction contained 6 bases not matched to a gene. The CDR3 here is CASSGGQGTDTQYF. CDR3 coding DNA: TGTGCCAGTAGTGGGGGACAGGGTACGGATACGCAGTATTTT. Full variable domain (outside the CDR3, taken from reference TRBV19 and TRBJ2-3): DGGITQSPKYLFRKEGQNVTLSCEQNLNHDAMYWYRQDPGQGLRLIYYSQIVNDFQKGDIAEGYSVSREKKESFPLTVTSAQKNPTAFYLCASSGGQGTDTQYFGPGTRLTVL.

The table lists this clone with a count of one. Written as DNA, the CDR3 is TGTGCCTGGAGTGTTGGAGGAGCGTCCTACGAGCAGTACTTC. Residues: CAWSVGGASYEQYF. The J gene is TRBJ2-7, the V gene TRBV30; D perhaps matches TRBD2 (5 bases). CDR1 GTSNPN and CDR2 SVGIG come from the germline V gene (reference sequence). The CDR3 is 14 amino acids. Trimming stripped 0 bases from V and 1 base from J, with 10 bases between. Together with reference TRBV30 and TRBJ2-7, the CDR3 gives the full variable domain: SQTIHQWPATLVQPVGSPLSLECTVEGTSNPNLYWYRQAAGRGLQLLFYSVGIGQISSEVPQNLSASRPQDRQFILSSKKLLLSDSGFYLCAWSVGGASYEQYFGPGTRLTVT.

This chain uses TRBV5-8 with TRBJ2-2, with D possibly matching TRBD1 (6 bases). CDR1 SGHTS and CDR2 YDEGEE come from the germline V gene. V gave up 4 bases and J gave up 6 bases, with 16 bases separating them. CDR3 length: 15 amino acids. This chain's CDR3 is CASSNGQMAAGELFF. CDR3 sequence (DNA): TGTGCCAGCAGCAACGGACAGATGGCTGCCGGGGAGCTGTTTTTT. Drawing the rest from reference TRBV5-8 and TRBJ2-2, the complete variable domain is EAGVTQSPTHLIKTRGQQATLRCSPISGHTSVYWYQQALGLGLQFLLWYDEGEERNRGNFPPRFSGRQFPNYSSELNVNALELEDSALYLCASSNGQMAAGELFFGEGSRLTVL.

The chain combines TRBV21-1 with TRBJ1-1; no DNA check was done on the table's D call, TRBD1. TRBV21-1 is listed as a pseudogene. This CDR3 spans 16 amino acids. In nucleotides, the CDR3 is TGTGCCAGCAGCAAAGCCCCCCTCTACAGGAACCCTGAAGCTTTCTTT. As protein: CASSKAPLYRNPEAFF.

This chain links TRBV7-2 with TRBJ1-6; D is unresolved. Trimming pared 1 base from V and 9 bases from J, leaving 13 bases between. The CDR3 consists of 15 residues. From germline, CDR1 is SGHTA and CDR2 FQGNSA. CDR3 protein: CASSLVGLGASPLHF. CDR3 coding DNA: TGTGCCAGCAGCTTAGTAGGTTTGGGAGCTTCACCCCTCCACTTT.

The chain couples TRBV6-4 to TRBJ2-1; 7 positions match TRBD2. The CDR3 is 16 amino acids. Per the germline V gene, CDR1 is MRHNA and CDR2 is SNTAGT. The V gene end was trimmed by 3 bases and the J gene end by 1 base; junction bases not matched to a gene: 6. CDR3 in DNA: TGTGCCAGCAGTGAGAGCGGGACGGGTTCCTACAATGAGCAGTTCTTC. It translates to CASSESGTGSYNEQFF.

The rearrangement links TRBV2 to TRBJ2-2; D call uncertain. Germline V CDR1 and CDR2: SNHLY, FYNNEI. V was shortened by 3 bases and J by 8 bases, with 7 bases between the two germline ends. The CDR3 is 12 amino acids. The CDR3: CASSDSVGELFF. The DNA for the CDR3 is TGTGCCAGCAGTGACTCTGTTGGGGAGCTGTTTTTT.

The chain employs TRBV2 and TRBJ2-3; 7 bases align to TRBD2. The CDR3 is 14 amino acids. V dropped 9 bases and J dropped 0; count of bases not matched to a gene: 6. The V gene's germline CDR1 is SNHLY and CDR2 FYNNEI. CDR3 sequence: CARGAGTSTDTQYF. The CDR3 bases are TGTGCCAGGGGAGCGGGGACTAGCACAGATACGCAGTATTTT.

The V gene is TRBV27, the J gene TRBJ1-2, with 10 nucleotides matching TRBD1. Per germline, CDR1 MNHEY and CDR2 SMNVEV (reference sequence). V was pared by 5 bases and J by 6 bases, with 3 bases of the junction left unmatched. The length of the CDR3 is 13 residues. CDR3 sequence: CASSGTGANGYTF. CDR3 nucleotides: TGTGCCAGCAGTGGGACAGGGGCGAATGGCTACACCTTC.

This clone was recorded once. This chain connects TRBV7-2 to TRBJ2-7; 7 nucleotides line up with TRBD1. V lost 1 base, J lost 0 bases, and 3 bases stayed unmatched. The germline gives CDR1 SGHTA, CDR2 FQGNSA. This CDR3 contains 15 residues. CDR3 region: CASSLGTGASYEQYF. The CDR3 DNA sequence: TGTGCCAGCAGCTTAGGGACAGGAGCCTCCTACGAGCAGTACTTC.

The J gene is TRBJ1-5, the V gene TRBV7-8; the D gene is possibly TRBD1 (5 bases). Per the germline V gene, CDR1 is SGHVS and CDR2 is FQNEAQ. Trimming took 6 bases from V and 4 from J, leaving 13 bases between them. The CDR3 covers 14 residues. CDR3 amino acids: CASRPTGGNQPQHF. CDR3 DNA sequence: TGTGCCAGCAGACCCACGGGGGGAAATCAGCCCCAGCATTTT.

The rearrangement uses TRBV10-3 and TRBJ2-2; a weak D match, TRBD2 (5 bases). Trimming shortened V by 5 bases and J by 1 base, and 8 bases separated the two germline ends. Germline loops: CDR1 ENHRY, CDR2 SYGVKD. This CDR3 comprises 14 residues. In DNA, the CDR3 is TGTGCCATCAGTTACGGACTGAACACCGGGGAGCTGTTTTTT. Its protein is CAISYGLNTGELFF.

The chain uses TRBV19 and TRBJ1-3, with 11 bases identical to TRBD1. This CDR3 has 16 residues. J gave up 1 base and V 5 bases, and 4 bases lay outside the gene matches. Germline V gene lookup returns CDR1 LNHDA and CDR2 SQIVND (reference sequence). Here the CDR3 DNA reads TGTGCCAGTAGTCTTGGACAGGGGGCTTCTGGAAACACCATATATTTT. Translating gives CASSLGQGASGNTIYF.

The V call is TRBV5-1, the J call TRBJ1-2; D gene unclear. There are 14 residues in the CDR3. V was pared by 0 bases and J by 5 bases, with 11 bases between. Per germline, CDR1 SGHRS and CDR2 YFSETQ. CDR3 sequence (DNA): TGCGCCAGCAGCTTGGAGAGGGCCCGGTATGGCTACACCTTC. It encodes CASSLERARYGYTF.

The rearrangement uses TRBV13 and TRBJ1-1; D not resolved. The CDR3 totals 13 residues. Germline V gene sequence: CDR1 PRHDT, CDR2 FYEKMQ (reference sequence). Between the trimmed V and J ends, which lost 1 base and 1 base, there was a span of 4 bases. Written as DNA, the CDR3 is TGTGCCAGCAGCTTAGCCAGGAACACTGAAGCTTTCTTT. Protein: CASSLARNTEAFF.

The chain uses TRBV11-3 and TRBJ2-5; D may be TRBD2 (5 bases). Trimming removed 5 bases at V and 5 bases at J, with 12 bases between. The germline V gene has CDR1 SGHNT and CDR2 YENEEA. The CDR3 length is 13 residues. The CDR3 DNA sequence: TGTGCCAGCAGCCCCGGAGCGGCGGAGACCCAGTACTTC. Translating it yields CASSPGAAETQYF.

The V and J genes are TRBV6-5 and TRBJ1-2; 8 nucleotides match TRBD1. Trimming cost V 4 bases and J 2 bases; bases outside gene matches: 3. CDR3 size: 14 residues. CDR1 and CDR2 from the germline V gene are MNHEY and SVGAGI. The CDR3 DNA sequence: TGTGCCAGCAGTTTGGACAGGGACAACTATGGCTACACCTTC. Its protein is CASSLDRDNYGYTF.

J is TRBJ2-7 and V is TRBV18, with TRBD1 as a possible D gene (6 bases). The V and J ends lost 4 bases and 5 bases respectively, with 9 bases between them. The CDR3 covers 12 residues. CDR1 is KGHSH, CDR2 LQKENI, per germline. Here the CDR3 DNA reads TGTGCCAGCTCACGCAGGGGCGACGAGCAGTACTTC. It codes for CASSRRGDEQYF.

This chain links TRBV5-4 with TRBJ2-5; weak D call: TRBD1 (5 bases). Germline CDR1 SGHNT, CDR2 YYREEE (reference sequence). With 4 bases removed from V and 1 base from J, the gap between germline ends came to 14 bases. This CDR3 is 15 amino acids long. The DNA for the CDR3 is TGTGCCAGCAGCCGCGGACATCCCGCCCAAGAGACCCAGTACTTC. This gives the protein CASSRGHPAQETQYF.

The chain links TRBV10-3 to TRBJ2-3; 10 bases match TRBD1. The CDR3 runs 17 residues. Trimming cost V 3 bases and J 0 bases; bases outside gene matches: 6. Looked up from germline, CDR1 is ENHRY and CDR2 is SYGVKD. The CDR3 region is CAISEWDRGTSTDTQYF. In DNA form, the CDR3 reads TGTGCCATCAGTGAATGGGACAGGGGAACTAGCACAGATACGCAGTATTTT.

The V call is TRBV11-2, the J call TRBJ2-2; 9 bases are a match to TRBD2. V lost 2 bases to trimming and J lost 2 bases; unmatched junction nucleotides: 0. The germline V gene has CDR1 SGHAT and CDR2 FQNNGV. The CDR3 has 15 residues. CDR3 protein: CASSLLAGNTGELFF. The CDR3 DNA reads as TGTGCCAGCAGCTTACTAGCGGGAAACACCGGGGAGCTGTTTTTT.

The V and J genes are TRBV2 and TRBJ1-3; D is possibly TRBD1 (5 bases). CDR1 SNHLY and CDR2 FYNNEI come from the germline V gene. CDR3 length equals 13 residues. V was clipped by 6 bases and J by 2 bases, with 8 bases between them. Here the CDR3 reads CASRSRAGNTIYF. As DNA, the CDR3 is TGTGCCAGCAGGTCCAGGGCTGGAAACACCATATATTTT.

A single count supports this clone. The V call is TRBV4-1, the J call TRBJ1-4, with D perhaps TRBD1 (5 bases). CDR1 is MGHRA and CDR2 is YSYEKL in the germline V gene. This CDR3 is built from 17 residues. Trimming removed 0 bases at V and 0 bases at J, with 11 bases between. CDR3 amino acids: CASSQDRVRATNEKLFF. In DNA form, the CDR3 reads TGCGCCAGCAGCCAAGATAGGGTCAGGGCAACTAATGAAAAACTGTTTTTT.

CDR3 coding DNA: TGTGCCAGCAGCGAGAAAAACAGGGTAAGGTACACTGAAGCTTTCTTT. It yields the protein CASSEKNRVRYTEAFF. The chain is built from TRBV13 and TRBJ1-1, with a tentative D call TRBD1 (6 bases). The CDR3 runs to 16 residues. Trimming left V 5 bases short and J 3 bases short, with 19 bases between. CDR1 is PRHDT and CDR2 is FYEKMQ in the germline V gene (reference sequence).

The chain is built from TRBV29-1 and TRBJ2-7; the match to TRBD2 covers 8 bases. J lost 0 bases, V lost 4 bases, and 11 bases had no gene match. The germline V gene has CDR1 SQVTM and CDR2 ANQGSEA. CDR3 length equals 16 residues. CDR3 DNA sequence: TGCAGCGTTGCCTTAGCTAGCGGGTTTAGCTCCTACGAGCAGTACTTC. Its translation is CSVALASGFSSYEQYF.